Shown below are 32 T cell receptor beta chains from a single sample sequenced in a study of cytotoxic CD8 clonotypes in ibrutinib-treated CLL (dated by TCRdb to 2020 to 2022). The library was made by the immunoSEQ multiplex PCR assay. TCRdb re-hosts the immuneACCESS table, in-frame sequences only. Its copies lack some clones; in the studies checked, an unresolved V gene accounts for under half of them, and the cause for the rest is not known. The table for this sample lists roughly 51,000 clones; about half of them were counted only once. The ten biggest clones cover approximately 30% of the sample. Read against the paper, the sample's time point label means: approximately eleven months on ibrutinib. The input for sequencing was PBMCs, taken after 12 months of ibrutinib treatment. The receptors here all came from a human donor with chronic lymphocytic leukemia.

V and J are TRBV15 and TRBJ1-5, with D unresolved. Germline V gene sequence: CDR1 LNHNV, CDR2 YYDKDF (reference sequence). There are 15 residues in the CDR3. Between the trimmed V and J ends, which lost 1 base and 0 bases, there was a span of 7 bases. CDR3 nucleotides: TGTGCCACCAGCAGAGGACGGATTAGCAATCAGCCCCAGCATTTT. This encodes CATSRGRISNQPQHF.

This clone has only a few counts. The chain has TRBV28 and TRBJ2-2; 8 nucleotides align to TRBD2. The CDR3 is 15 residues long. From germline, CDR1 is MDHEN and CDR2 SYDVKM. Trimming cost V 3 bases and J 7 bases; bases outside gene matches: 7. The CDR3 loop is CASSFASGSGGELFF. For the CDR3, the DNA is TGTGCCAGCAGTTTTGCCAGCGGGAGCGGCGGGGAGCTGTTTTTT.

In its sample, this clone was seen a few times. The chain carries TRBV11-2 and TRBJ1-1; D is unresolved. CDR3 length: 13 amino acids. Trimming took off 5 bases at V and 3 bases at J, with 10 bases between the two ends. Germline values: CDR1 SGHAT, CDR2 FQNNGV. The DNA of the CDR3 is TGTGCCAGCAGCCCCCGGCGGGACACTGAAGCTTTCTTT. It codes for CASSPRRDTEAFF.

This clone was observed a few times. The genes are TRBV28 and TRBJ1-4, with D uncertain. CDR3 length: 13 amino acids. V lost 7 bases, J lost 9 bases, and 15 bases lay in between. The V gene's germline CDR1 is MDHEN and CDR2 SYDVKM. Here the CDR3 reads CASIDPGLKKLFF. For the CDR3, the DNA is TGTGCCAGCATTGACCCGGGTCTGAAAAAACTGTTTTTT.

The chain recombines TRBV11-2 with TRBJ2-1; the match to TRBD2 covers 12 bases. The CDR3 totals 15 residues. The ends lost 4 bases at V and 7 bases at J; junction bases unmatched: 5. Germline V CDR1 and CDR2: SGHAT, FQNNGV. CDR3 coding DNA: TGTGCCAGCAGCTCTCTAGCGGGAGGGGGGAATGAGCAGTTCTTC. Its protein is CASSSLAGGGNEQFF.

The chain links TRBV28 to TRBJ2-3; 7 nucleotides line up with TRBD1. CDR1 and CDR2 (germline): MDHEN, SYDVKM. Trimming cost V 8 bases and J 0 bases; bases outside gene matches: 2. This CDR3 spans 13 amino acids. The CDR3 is CASRDSSTDTQYF. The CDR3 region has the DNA TGTGCCAGCCGGGACAGCAGCACAGATACGCAGTATTTT. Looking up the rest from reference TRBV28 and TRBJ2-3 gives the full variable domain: DVKVTQSSRYLVKRTGEKVFLECVQDMDHENMFWYRQDPGLGLRLIYFSYDVKMKEKGDIPEGYSVSREKKERFSLILESASTNQTSMYLCASRDSSTDTQYFGPGTRLTVL.

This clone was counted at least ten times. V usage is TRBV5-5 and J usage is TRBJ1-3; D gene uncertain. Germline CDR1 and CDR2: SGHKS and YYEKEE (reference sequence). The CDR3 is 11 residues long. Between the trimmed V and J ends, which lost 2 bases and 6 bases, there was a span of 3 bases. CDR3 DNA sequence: TGTGCCAGCAGCTTCCAAAACACCATATATTTT. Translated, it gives CASSFQNTIYF.

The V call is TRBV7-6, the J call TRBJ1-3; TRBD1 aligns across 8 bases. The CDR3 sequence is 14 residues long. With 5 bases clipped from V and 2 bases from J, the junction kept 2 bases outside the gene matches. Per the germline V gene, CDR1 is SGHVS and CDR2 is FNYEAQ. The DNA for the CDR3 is TGTGCCAGCAGCCAGACAGGGGCTGGAAACACCATATATTTT. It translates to CASSQTGAGNTIYF.

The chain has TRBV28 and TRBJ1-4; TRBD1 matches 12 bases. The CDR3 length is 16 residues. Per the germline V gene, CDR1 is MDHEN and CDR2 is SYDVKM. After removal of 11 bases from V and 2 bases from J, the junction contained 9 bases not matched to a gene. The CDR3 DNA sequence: TGTGCCTCTCTCACCGGGACAGGGGGCACTAATGAAAAACTGTTTTTT. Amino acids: CASLTGTGGTNEKLFF. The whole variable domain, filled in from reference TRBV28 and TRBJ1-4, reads DVKVTQSSRYLVKRTGEKVFLECVQDMDHENMFWYRQDPGLGLRLIYFSYDVKMKEKGDIPEGYSVSREKKERFSLILESASTNQTSMYLCASLTGTGGTNEKLFFGSGTQLSVL.

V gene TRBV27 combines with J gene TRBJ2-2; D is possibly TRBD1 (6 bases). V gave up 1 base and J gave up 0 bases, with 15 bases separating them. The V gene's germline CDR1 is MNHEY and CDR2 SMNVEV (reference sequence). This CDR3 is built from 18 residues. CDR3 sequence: CASSLFGVGAANTGELFF. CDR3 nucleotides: TGTGCCAGCAGTTTATTTGGGGTGGGGGCCGCGAACACCGGGGAGCTGTTTTTT.

The CDR3 coding sequence is TGTGCCAGCAGCTCCGGACAGCCAAACACTGAAGCTTTCTTT. Protein sequence: CASSSGQPNTEAFF. This sequence joins TRBV7-2 and TRBJ1-1; D is perhaps TRBD1 (6 bases). The CDR3 has 14 amino acids. The germline V gene encodes CDR1 SGHTA and CDR2 FQGNSA. Trimming left V 4 bases short and J 2 bases short, with 11 bases between.

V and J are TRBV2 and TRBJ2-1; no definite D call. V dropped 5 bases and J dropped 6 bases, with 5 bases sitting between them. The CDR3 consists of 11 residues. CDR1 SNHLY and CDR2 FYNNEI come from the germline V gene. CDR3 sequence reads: CASSLGNEQFF. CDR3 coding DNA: TGTGCCAGCAGTCTCGGCAATGAGCAGTTCTTC. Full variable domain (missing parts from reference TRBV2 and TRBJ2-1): EPEVTQTPSHQVTQMGQEVILRCVPISNHLYFYWYRQILGQKVEFLVSFYNNEISEKSEIFDDQFSVERPDGSNFTLKIRSTKLEDSAMYFCASSLGNEQFFGPGTRLTVL.

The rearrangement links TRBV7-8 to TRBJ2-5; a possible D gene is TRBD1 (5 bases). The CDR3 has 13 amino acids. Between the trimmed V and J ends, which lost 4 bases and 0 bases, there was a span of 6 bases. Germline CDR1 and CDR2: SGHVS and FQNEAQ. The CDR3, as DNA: TGTGCCAGCAGCTGGACAAACCAAGAGACCCAGTACTTC. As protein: CASSWTNQETQYF. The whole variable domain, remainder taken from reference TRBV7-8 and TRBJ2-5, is GAGVSQSPRYKVAKRGQDVALRCDPISGHVSLFWYQQALGQGPEFLTYFQNEAQLDKSGLPSDRFFAERPEGSVSTLKIQRTQQEDSAVYLCASSWTNQETQYFGPGTRLLVL.

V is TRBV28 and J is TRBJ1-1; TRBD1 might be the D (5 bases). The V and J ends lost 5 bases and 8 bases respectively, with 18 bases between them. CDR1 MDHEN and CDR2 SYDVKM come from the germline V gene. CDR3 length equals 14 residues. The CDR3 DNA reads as TGTGCCAGCAGTCCTTTCTCGGGACCCAAGGAAGCTTTCTTT. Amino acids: CASSPFSGPKEAFF.

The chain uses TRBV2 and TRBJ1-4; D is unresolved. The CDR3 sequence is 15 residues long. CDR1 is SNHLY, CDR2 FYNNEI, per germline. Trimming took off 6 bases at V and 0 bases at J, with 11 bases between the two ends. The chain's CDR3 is CASRDRGATNEKLFF. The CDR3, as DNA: TGTGCCAGCAGGGATCGGGGAGCAACTAATGAAAAACTGTTTTTT.

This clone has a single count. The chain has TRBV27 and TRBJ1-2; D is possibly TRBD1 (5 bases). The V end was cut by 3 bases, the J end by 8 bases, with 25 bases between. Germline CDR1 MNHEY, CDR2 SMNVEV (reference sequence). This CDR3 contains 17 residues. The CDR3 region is CASSLLRDAWGLWGYTF. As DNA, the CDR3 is TGTGCCAGCAGTTTGCTCAGGGACGCCTGGGGACTATGGGGCTACACCTTC.

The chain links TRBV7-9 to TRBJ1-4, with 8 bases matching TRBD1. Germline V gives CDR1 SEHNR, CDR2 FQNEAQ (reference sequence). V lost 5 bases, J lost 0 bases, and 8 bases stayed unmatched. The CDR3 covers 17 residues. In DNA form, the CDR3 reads TGTGCCAGCAGCCTGACAGGGGCCATAACAACTAATGAAAAACTGTTTTTT. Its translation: CASSLTGAITTNEKLFF.

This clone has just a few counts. The CDR3: CASSSWTGGDEQFF. Here the CDR3 DNA reads TGTGCCAGCAGCTCGTGGACGGGAGGCGATGAGCAGTTCTTC. The V and J genes are TRBV9 and TRBJ2-1, with TRBD2 identical over 7 bases. The CDR3 is made up of 14 amino acids. CDR1 SGDLS and CDR2 YYNGEE come from the germline V gene. With V trimmed by 4 bases and J by 8 bases, 9 bases remained unmatched.

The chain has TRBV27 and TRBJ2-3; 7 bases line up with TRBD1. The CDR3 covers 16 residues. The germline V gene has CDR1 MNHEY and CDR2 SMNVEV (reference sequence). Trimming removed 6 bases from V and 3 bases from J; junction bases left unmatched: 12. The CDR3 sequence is CASSLIGGQLTDTQYF. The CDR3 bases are TGTGCCAGCAGCCTAATTGGGGGACAGTTAACAGATACGCAGTATTTT.

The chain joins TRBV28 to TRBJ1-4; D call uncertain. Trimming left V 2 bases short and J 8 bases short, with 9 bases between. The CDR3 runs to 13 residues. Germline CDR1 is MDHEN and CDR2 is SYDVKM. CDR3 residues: CASSLNPGEKLFF. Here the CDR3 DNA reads TGTGCCAGCAGTTTAAACCCCGGGGAAAAACTGTTTTTT.

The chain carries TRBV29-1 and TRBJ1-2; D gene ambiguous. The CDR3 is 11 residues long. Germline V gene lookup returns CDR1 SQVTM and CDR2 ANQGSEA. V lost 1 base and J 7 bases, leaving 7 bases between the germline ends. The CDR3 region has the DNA TGCAGCGTTGAAGGGTCTGCTGGCTACACCTTC. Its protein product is CSVEGSAGYTF.

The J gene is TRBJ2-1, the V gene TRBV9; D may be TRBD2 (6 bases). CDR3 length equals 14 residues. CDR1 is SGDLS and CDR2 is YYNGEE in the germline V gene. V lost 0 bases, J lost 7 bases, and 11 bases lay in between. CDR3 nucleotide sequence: TGTGCCAGCAGCGTAGTGAGGAGGGGAAATGAGCAGTTCTTC. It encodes CASSVVRRGNEQFF.

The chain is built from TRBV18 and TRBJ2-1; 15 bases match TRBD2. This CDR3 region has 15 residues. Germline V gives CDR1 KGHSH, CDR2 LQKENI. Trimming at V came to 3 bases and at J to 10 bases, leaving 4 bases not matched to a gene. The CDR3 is CASSPGLAGGWEQFF. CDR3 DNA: TGTGCCAGCTCACCGGGACTAGCGGGAGGTTGGGAGCAGTTCTTC.

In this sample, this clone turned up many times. This CDR3 reads CASSMTGTSRNTIYF. CDR3 in DNA: TGTGCCAGTAGTATGACAGGGACGTCTAGAAACACCATATATTTT. This rearrangement joins TRBV19 to TRBJ1-3; 7 nucleotides line up with TRBD1. Germline lookup yields CDR1 LNHDA and CDR2 SQIVND (reference sequence). The CDR3 runs to 15 residues. The J segment lost 5 bases and the V segment lost 3 bases, leaving 7 bases of the junction unmatched.

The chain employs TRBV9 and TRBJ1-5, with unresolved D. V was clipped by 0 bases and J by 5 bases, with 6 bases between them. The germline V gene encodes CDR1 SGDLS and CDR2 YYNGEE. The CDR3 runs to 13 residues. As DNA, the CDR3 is TGTGCCAGCAGCGTAGACGGGGATCAGCCCCAGCATTTT. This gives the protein CASSVDGDQPQHF.

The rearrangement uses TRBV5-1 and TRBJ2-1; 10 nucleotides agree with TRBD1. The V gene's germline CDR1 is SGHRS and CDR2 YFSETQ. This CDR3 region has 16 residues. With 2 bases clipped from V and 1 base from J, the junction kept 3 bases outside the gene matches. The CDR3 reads CASSLKGQGSYNEQFF. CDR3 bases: TGCGCCAGCAGCTTAAAGGGACAGGGGTCCTACAATGAGCAGTTCTTC.

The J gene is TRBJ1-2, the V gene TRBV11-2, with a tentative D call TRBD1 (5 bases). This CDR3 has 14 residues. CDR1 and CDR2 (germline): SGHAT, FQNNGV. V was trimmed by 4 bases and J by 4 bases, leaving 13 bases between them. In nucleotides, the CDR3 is TGTGCCAGCAGCTCCCGTGCAGGGCTCTATGGCTACACCTTC. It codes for CASSSRAGLYGYTF.

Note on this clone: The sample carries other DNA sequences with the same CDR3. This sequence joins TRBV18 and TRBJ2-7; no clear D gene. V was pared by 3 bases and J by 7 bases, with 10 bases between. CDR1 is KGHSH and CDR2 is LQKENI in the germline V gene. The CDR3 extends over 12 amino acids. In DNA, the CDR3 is TGTGCCAGCTCACCCGACTCGAGAGAGCAGTACTTC. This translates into CASSPDSREQYF. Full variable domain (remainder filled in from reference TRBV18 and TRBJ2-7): NAGVMQNPRHLVRRRGQEARLRCSPMKGHSHVYWYRQLPEEGLKFMVYLQKENIIDESGMPKERFSAEFPKEGPSILRIQQVVRGDSAAYFCASSPDSREQYFGPGTRLTVT.

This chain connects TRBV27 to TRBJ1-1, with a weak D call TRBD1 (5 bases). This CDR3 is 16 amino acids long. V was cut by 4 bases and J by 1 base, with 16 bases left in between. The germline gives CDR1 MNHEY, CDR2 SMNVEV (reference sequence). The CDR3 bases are TGTGCCAGCAGTTCCTACTTGACAGCTTCGAACACTGAAGCTTTCTTT. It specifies CASSSYLTASNTEAFF.

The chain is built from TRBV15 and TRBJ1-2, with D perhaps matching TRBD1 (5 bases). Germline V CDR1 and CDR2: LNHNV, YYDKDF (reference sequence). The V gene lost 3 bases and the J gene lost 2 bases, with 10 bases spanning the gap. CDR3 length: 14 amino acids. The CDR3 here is CATSSRSGNYGYTF. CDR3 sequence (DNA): TGTGCCACCAGCAGCCGCTCAGGGAACTATGGCTACACCTTC.

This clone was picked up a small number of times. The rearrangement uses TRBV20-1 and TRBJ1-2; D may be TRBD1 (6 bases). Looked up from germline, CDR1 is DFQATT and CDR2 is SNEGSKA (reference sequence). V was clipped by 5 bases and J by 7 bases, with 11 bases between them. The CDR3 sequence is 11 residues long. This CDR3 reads CSARTEVGYTF. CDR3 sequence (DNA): TGCAGTGCTCGGACAGAGGTTGGCTACACCTTC.

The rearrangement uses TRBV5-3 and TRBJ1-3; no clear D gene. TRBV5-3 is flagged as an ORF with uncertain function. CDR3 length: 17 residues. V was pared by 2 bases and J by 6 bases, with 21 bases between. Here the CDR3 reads CARSFPILSARKNTIYF. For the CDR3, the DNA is TGTGCCAGAAGCTTCCCAATCCTCTCGGCTCGAAAAAACACCATATATTTT.